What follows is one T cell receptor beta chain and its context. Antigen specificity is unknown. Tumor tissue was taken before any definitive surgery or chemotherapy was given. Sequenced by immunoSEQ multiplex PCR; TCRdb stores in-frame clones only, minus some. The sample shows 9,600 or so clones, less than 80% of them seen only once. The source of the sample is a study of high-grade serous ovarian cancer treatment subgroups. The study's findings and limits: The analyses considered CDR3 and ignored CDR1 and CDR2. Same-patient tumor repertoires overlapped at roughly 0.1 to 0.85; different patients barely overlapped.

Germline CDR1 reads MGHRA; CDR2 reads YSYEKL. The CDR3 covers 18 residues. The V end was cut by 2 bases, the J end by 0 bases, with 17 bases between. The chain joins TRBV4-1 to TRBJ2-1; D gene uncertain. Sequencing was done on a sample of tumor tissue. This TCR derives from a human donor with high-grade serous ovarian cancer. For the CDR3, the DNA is TGCGCCAGCAGCCAATTTTATTCGGCCGGTCTCTCCTACAATGAGCAGTTCTTC. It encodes CASSQFYSAGLSYNEQFF.